These 30 T cell receptor beta chains came from one sample sequenced in a study of spatial heterogeneity in lung cancer. TCRdb re-called the 5' RACE reads with MiXCR, one entry per CDR3 protein. In the table there are tens of thousands of distinct CDR3 sequences, approximately 20% of which are singletons. Regarding time point: sample taken at primary tumor resection. No cell sorting; template was whole RNA from tumor, lung tissue or PBMC. Sequencing used PBMCs, obtained at surgery. All receptors come from a male donor with early-stage non-small cell lung cancer.

This chain joins TRBV27 and TRBJ2-3, with 9 positions matching TRBD1. Germline values: CDR1 MNHEY, CDR2 SMNVEV (reference sequence). Trimming at V came to 6 bases and at J to 7 bases, leaving 8 bases not matched to a gene. This CDR3 spans 14 amino acids. CDR3 in amino acids: CASRTDRGSNTQYF. CDR3 in DNA: TGTGCCAGCAGAACGGACAGGGGTAGCAATACGCAGTATTTT.

The sample holds a few counts of this clonotype. The rearrangement links TRBV7-6 to TRBJ2-7, with TRBD2 matching 8 bases. Per the germline V gene, CDR1 is SGHVS and CDR2 is FNYEAQ. CDR3 size: 15 residues. V shed 8 bases and J 4 bases; nucleotides not matched to a gene: 13. CDR3 sequence: CASSLSGGKAYEQYF. CDR3 bases: TGTGCCAGCTCCCTCTCGGGAGGGAAGGCTTACGAGCAGTACTTC.

In this sample, this clonotype turned up a few times. The J gene is TRBJ2-6, the V gene TRBV28, with TRBD1 matching over 10 bases. Germline loops: CDR1 MDHEN, CDR2 SYDVKM. CDR3 length: 19 amino acids. V lost 7 bases, J lost 0 bases, and 12 bases stayed unmatched. The CDR3 here is CASTPKRRTGGSGANVLTF. The CDR3 region has the DNA TGTGCCAGCACCCCAAAGCGCCGGACAGGGGGCTCTGGGGCCAACGTCCTGACTTTC. The complete variable domain, with remaining parts taken from reference TRBV28 and TRBJ2-6, reads DVKVTQSSRYLVKRTGEKVFLECVQDMDHENMFWYRQDPGLGLRLIYFSYDVKMKEKGDIPEGYSVSREKKERFSLILESASTNQTSMYLCASTPKRRTGGSGANVLTFGAGSRLTVL.

This chain uses TRBV5-1 with TRBJ1-1, with a possible D match to TRBD1 (5 bases). Trimming took 5 bases from V and 4 from J, leaving 12 bases between them. The CDR3 runs 13 residues. Germline-derived CDR1 and CDR2 are SGHRS and YFSETQ. CDR3 protein: CASRSEGSTEAFF. CDR3 nucleotide sequence: TGCGCCAGCAGGTCAGAGGGGAGCACTGAAGCTTTCTTT.

The V gene is TRBV5-6, the J gene TRBJ2-5; possible D gene TRBD1, 6 bases. The CDR3 loop spans 15 amino acids. Germline V gives CDR1 SGHDT, CDR2 YYEEEE. The V end lost 4 bases, the J end lost 3 bases, and 16 bases lay between the germline ends. The CDR3 loop reads CASSPNAGQKETQYF. CDR3 coding DNA: TGTGCCAGCAGCCCCAACGCAGGACAGAAAGAGACCCAGTACTTC. Together with reference TRBV5-6 and TRBJ2-5, the CDR3 gives the full variable domain: DAGVTQSPTHLIKTRGQQVTLRCSPKSGHDTVSWYQQALGQGPQFIFQYYEEEERQRGNFPDRFSGHQFPNYSSELNVNALLLGDSALYLCASSPNAGQKETQYFGPGTRLLVL.

In this sample, this clonotype turned up a few times. The V and J genes are TRBV20-1 and TRBJ2-3; the D is unclear. V lost 6 bases and J 4 bases, leaving 14 bases between the germline ends. The germline V gene has CDR1 DFQATT and CDR2 SNEGSKA (reference sequence). This CDR3 comprises 13 residues. CDR3 sequence reads: CSANPTGPDTQYF. The CDR3 DNA follows: TGCAGTGCCAACCCGACTGGACCAGATACGCAGTATTTT.

The chain joins TRBV7-3 to TRBJ2-3; D not resolved. In germline, CDR1 is SGHTA, CDR2 FQGTGA. The length of the CDR3 is 18 residues. V was shortened by 1 base and J by 4 bases, with 21 bases between the two germline ends. CDR3 bases: TGTGCCAGCAGCTTAAAGGCCTTCCCCCTGAGTGGCCCAGATACGCAGTATTTT. The encoded protein is CASSLKAFPLSGPDTQYF.

In its sample, this clonotype was seen a few times. The chain joins TRBV2 to TRBJ2-7, with a possible D match to TRBD1 (6 bases). This CDR3 is 13 amino acids long. From germline, CDR1 is SNHLY and CDR2 FYNNEI. Trimming cost V 6 bases and J 4 bases, with 13 bases left between them. As DNA, the CDR3 is TGTGCCAGCAGACAGGGTATGGTGTACGAGCAGTACTTC. Translating gives CASRQGMVYEQYF.

This rearrangement joins TRBV7-9 to TRBJ1-1; tentatively, D is TRBD1 (5 bases). This CDR3 has 15 amino acids. Germline assignment: CDR1 SEHNR and CDR2 FQNEAQ (reference sequence). Trimming took off 5 bases at V and 1 base at J, with 14 bases between the two ends. DNA for the CDR3: TGTGCCAGCAGCGTAGGGGACCTTTGGAACACTGAAGCTTTCTTT. Its protein is CASSVGDLWNTEAFF.

The genes are TRBV24-1 and TRBJ2-7; 13 bases are shared with TRBD2. In germline, CDR1 is KGHDR, CDR2 SFDVKD. With V trimmed by 6 bases and J by 3 bases, 16 bases remained unmatched. This CDR3 has 19 amino acids. The CDR3 sequence: CATSNSGRTSGRGYYEQYF. In nucleotides, the CDR3 is TGTGCCACCAGTAATTCCGGTAGGACTAGCGGGAGAGGATACTACGAGCAGTACTTC.

This clonotype was picked up a small number of times. The chain carries TRBV10-3 and TRBJ2-1; 10 bases fit TRBD1. The V gene's germline CDR1 is ENHRY and CDR2 SYGVKD. This CDR3 is built from 14 residues. V dropped 6 bases and J dropped 4; count of bases not matched to a gene: 3. CDR3 DNA: TGTGCCATCAGCCCGGGACAGGGGTACAATGAGCAGTTCTTC. Protein sequence: CAISPGQGYNEQFF.

This clonotype occurred a few times. One junction end does not reproduce the germline sequence, and a read error may be involved. V gene TRBV7-7 combines with J gene TRBJ2-1; TRBD2 agrees at 8 bases. CDR3 length: 17 amino acids. Germline values: CDR1 SSHAT, CDR2 FNYEAQ (reference sequence). CDR3 coding DNA: TGTGCTAGCAGCTTAGGCGCCGGGACTAGGGACTACAATGAGCAGTTCTTC. It encodes CASSLGAGTRDYNEQFF. Drawing the rest from reference TRBV7-7 and TRBJ2-1, the complete variable domain is GAGVSQSPRYKVTKRGQDVTLRCDPISSHATLYWYQQALGQGPEFLTYFNYEAQPDKSGLPSDRFSAERPEGSISTLTIQRTEQRDSAMYRCASSLGAGTRDYNEQFFGPGTRLTVL.

The chain couples TRBV4-1 to TRBJ2-1; 13 bases match TRBD2. Trimming removed 8 bases from V and 3 bases from J; junction bases left unmatched: 4. The CDR3 has 15 residues. Per the germline V gene, CDR1 is MGHRA and CDR2 is YSYEKL. This CDR3 is CASAGLAGDYNEQFF. The CDR3 DNA reads as TGCGCCAGCGCCGGACTAGCGGGAGACTACAATGAGCAGTTCTTC.

V usage is TRBV27 and J usage is TRBJ2-7; TRBD1 matches 12 bases. V lost 4 bases and J lost 5; bases outside the gene matches: 6. Germline assignment: CDR1 MNHEY and CDR2 SMNVEV (reference sequence). This CDR3 spans 15 amino acids. DNA for the CDR3: TGTGCCAGCAGTTGGGCCGGGACAGGGGGCCACGAGCAGTACTTC. Protein: CASSWAGTGGHEQYF.

This clonotype was seen a few times. The chain links TRBV28 to TRBJ1-6, with unresolved D. The CDR3 sequence is 14 residues long. V dropped 2 bases and J dropped 7 bases, with 9 bases sitting between them. Germline V gene lookup returns CDR1 MDHEN and CDR2 SYDVKM. The CDR3 sequence: CASSLPGNNSPLHF. The CDR3 coding sequence is TGTGCCAGCAGTTTACCGGGGAACAATTCACCCCTCCACTTT.

The chain is built from TRBV30 and TRBJ2-2; D possibly corresponds to TRBD1 (6 bases). Trimming stripped 4 bases from V and 2 bases from J, with 11 bases between. The CDR3 sequence is 14 residues long. Per the germline V gene, CDR1 is GTSNPN and CDR2 is SVGIG (reference sequence). The CDR3 DNA reads TGTGCCTGGAAGGGGACACCCAACACCGGGGAGCTGTTTTTT. It yields the protein CAWKGTPNTGELFF. Complete variable domain (other parts from reference TRBV30 and TRBJ2-2): SQTIHQWPATLVQPVGSPLSLECTVEGTSNPNLYWYRQAAGRGLQLLFYSVGIGQISSEVPQNLSASRPQDRQFILSSKKLLLSDSGFYLCAWKGTPNTGELFFGEGSRLTVL.

The genes are TRBV5-4 and TRBJ2-7, with a weak D call TRBD2 (6 bases). The germline V gene has CDR1 SGHNT and CDR2 YYREEE (reference sequence). The CDR3 has 13 residues. Trimming cost V 0 bases and J 6 bases, with 10 bases left between them. The DNA of the CDR3 is TGTGCCAGCAGCTTGGTGGGAGGCGGCGAGCAGTACTTC. It is translated as CASSLVGGGEQYF.

This clonotype occurred a few times. This sequence joins TRBV6-4 and TRBJ1-2; TRBD1 matches at 8 bases. The CDR3 is made up of 14 amino acids. Germline loops: CDR1 MRHNA, CDR2 SNTAGT. After removal of 4 bases from V and 4 bases from J, the junction contained 5 bases not matched to a gene. CDR3 coding DNA: TGTGCCAGCAGTGTCGACAGGGGACCCTATGGCTACACCTTC. Its protein product is CASSVDRGPYGYTF.

In this sample, this clonotype turned up a few times. This sequence joins TRBV28 and TRBJ2-7; TRBD1 matches 9 bases. The germline CDR1 and CDR2 sequences are MDHEN and SYDVKM. V trimming: 3 bases; J trimming: 3 bases; junction bases outside the gene matches: 3. The CDR3 length is 14 residues. CDR3 residues: CASSFLGQGYEQYF. As DNA, the CDR3 is TGTGCCAGCAGTTTCCTGGGACAGGGCTACGAGCAGTACTTC.

The V and J genes are TRBV27 and TRBJ1-5, with D perhaps matching TRBD1 (6 bases). Trimming took off 5 bases at V and 4 bases at J, with 9 bases between the two ends. Germline CDR1 reads MNHEY; CDR2 reads SMNVEV (reference sequence). The CDR3 has 13 amino acids. The DNA of the CDR3 is TGTGCCAGCAGTCAGACAGGAAATCAGCCCCAGCATTTT. Translated, it gives CASSQTGNQPQHF.

The chain uses TRBV5-1 and TRBJ2-3; TRBD2 matches 8 bases. The J segment lost 5 bases and the V segment lost 4 bases, leaving 6 bases of the junction unmatched. This CDR3 region has 14 residues. CDR1 is SGHRS, CDR2 YFSETQ, per germline. CDR3 DNA sequence: TGCGCCAGCAGCCAGGGACTAGGGGGAGATACGCAGTATTTT. Translation gives CASSQGLGGDTQYF.

J is TRBJ2-7 and V is TRBV5-1, with D possibly being TRBD1 (6 bases). The V gene's germline CDR1 is SGHRS and CDR2 YFSETQ. The CDR3 runs 14 residues. Between the trimmed V and J ends, which lost 4 bases and 2 bases, there was a span of 13 bases. This chain's CDR3 is CASSVSGVAYEQYF. The CDR3 nucleotides read TGCGCCAGCAGCGTATCAGGGGTCGCCTACGAGCAGTACTTC.

This chain uses TRBV10-3 with TRBJ2-2; a weak D match, TRBD2 (6 bases). Germline values: CDR1 ENHRY, CDR2 SYGVKD. The ends were cut back, 4 bases at V and 5 bases at J, with 20 bases in the middle. The CDR3 is 17 amino acids. The CDR3 DNA follows: TGTGCCATCAGTGGAACGGGACGCGGGACGGGGACCGGGGAGCTGTTTTTT. This gives the protein CAISGTGRGTGTGELFF.

This clonotype showed up just a few times. This rearrangement joins TRBV15 to TRBJ1-4; 8 bases line up with TRBD1. The CDR3 is 16 residues long. In germline, CDR1 is LNHNV, CDR2 YYDKDF (reference sequence). The trim removed 3 bases at V and 5 bases at J, leaving 8 bases unmatched. In DNA, the CDR3 is TGTGCCACCAGCAGTGACGACAGGGGACGGAATGAAAAACTGTTTTTT. It yields the protein CATSSDDRGRNEKLFF.

J is TRBJ2-7 and V is TRBV5-1; 7 nucleotides line up with TRBD1. This CDR3 is built from 15 residues. V lost 4 bases, J lost 0 bases, and 7 bases stayed unmatched. Germline CDR1 SGHRS, CDR2 YFSETQ. This CDR3 reads CASSPEGGRSYEQYF. The DNA for the CDR3 is TGCGCCAGCAGCCCGGAAGGGGGCCGCTCCTACGAGCAGTACTTC.

This clonotype was observed a handful of times. The chain uses TRBV15 and TRBJ1-1; unclear D gene. V was shortened by 0 bases and J by 1 base, with 3 bases between the two germline ends. From germline, CDR1 is LNHNV and CDR2 YYDKDF (reference sequence). The CDR3 runs 13 residues. CDR3 protein: CATSRDPNTEAFF. The DNA for the CDR3 is TGTGCCACCAGCAGAGACCCGAACACTGAAGCTTTCTTT. Full variable domain (rest looked up from reference TRBV15 and TRBJ1-1): DAMVIQNPRYQVTQFGKPVTLSCSQTLNHNVMYWYQQKSSQAPKLLFHYYDKDFNNEADTPDNFQSRRPNTSFCFLDIRSPGLGDTAMYLCATSRDPNTEAFFGQGTRLTVV.

At least ten counts were recorded for this clonotype. The V call is TRBV10-3, the J call TRBJ2-5, with 9 bases lining up with TRBD2. This CDR3 is 15 amino acids long. CDR1 and CDR2 (germline): ENHRY, SYGVKD. Trimming removed 3 bases from V and 5 bases from J; junction bases left unmatched: 7. The CDR3 spells CAISDSIAGVETQYF. CDR3 in DNA: TGTGCCATCAGTGACTCAATAGCGGGAGTGGAGACCCAGTACTTC.

A few counts support this clonotype. The genes are TRBV18 and TRBJ2-7; D unresolved. CDR1 and CDR2 from the germline V gene are KGHSH and LQKENI. V was trimmed by 6 bases and J by 2 bases, leaving 17 bases between them. The CDR3 covers 15 residues. CDR3 sequence reads: CASSASGPTPYEQYF. For the CDR3, the DNA is TGTGCCAGCTCCGCCTCCGGTCCCACACCCTACGAGCAGTACTTC. Full variable domain (remainder filled in from reference TRBV18 and TRBJ2-7): NAGVMQNPRHLVRRRGQEARLRCSPMKGHSHVYWYRQLPEEGLKFMVYLQKENIIDESGMPKERFSAEFPKEGPSILRIQQVVRGDSAAYFCASSASGPTPYEQYFGPGTRLTVT.

This clonotype was recorded a few times. The chain is built from TRBV6-2 or TRBV6-3 and TRBJ2-7; 11 bases agree with TRBD2. With 4 bases clipped from V and 4 bases from J, the junction kept 6 bases outside the gene matches. The germline V gene encodes CDR1 MNHEY and CDR2 SVGEGT. The CDR3 is 15 amino acids. Here the CDR3 DNA reads TGTGCCAGCAGTTCGCCCGGGACTAGCGGATACGAGCAGTACTTC. Its translation: CASSSPGTSGYEQYF.

The table lists this clonotype with many counts. The V and J genes are TRBV2 and TRBJ2-2; no reliable D call. V lost 1 base to trimming and J lost 6 bases, with 6 bases between them. This CDR3 has 13 residues. Per germline, CDR1 SNHLY and CDR2 FYNNEI. The CDR3 here is CASSEVPPGELFF. CDR3 coding DNA: TGTGCCAGCAGTGAAGTACCCCCCGGGGAGCTGTTTTTT.